Following are 23 T cell receptor beta chains from one sample sequenced in a study of OX40 agonist ivuxolimab in advanced cancers. The data were produced by immunoSEQ multiplex PCR, yet TCRdb's version contains in-frame clones alone and is incomplete. The table records 57,000 or so clones, roughly 84% of them present only once. The starting material was CD4+ or CD8+ T cells sorted from blood, obtained in a trial of the OX40 agonist ivuxolimab. These receptors were collected from an adult with an advanced solid tumor such as melanoma, head and neck, liver or kidney cancer.

This rearrangement joins TRBV29-1 to TRBJ1-4; maybe TRBD1 (5 bases). Germline CDR1 and CDR2: SQVTM and ANQGSEA. Between the trimmed V and J ends, which lost 4 bases and 3 bases, there was a span of 12 bases. The CDR3 runs to 14 residues. CDR3 coding DNA: TGCAGCGTTGGCGGGGCCGGGTCTAATGAAAAACTGTTTTTT. Its translation: CSVGGAGSNEKLFF.

This chain connects TRBV21-1 to TRBJ2-7; TRBD1, the table's D call, lacks a check against the DNA. TRBV21-1 is a pseudogene segment. The CDR3 totals 15 residues. The CDR3, as DNA: TGTGCCAGCACCCCGCCGCGACAGGGGTTTTCTGTTACTTACTTC. Protein: CASTPPRQGFSVTYF.

This chain connects TRBV4-1 to TRBJ2-1; the D call may be TRBD1 or TRBD2 (5 bases each). V was trimmed by 4 bases and J by 2 bases, leaving 12 bases between them. CDR1 MGHRA and CDR2 YSYEKL come from the germline V gene. The CDR3 length is 15 residues. CDR3 sequence reads: CASSRRDGAYNEQFF. The CDR3 DNA sequence: TGCGCCAGCAGCCGACGGGACGGAGCCTACAATGAGCAGTTCTTC.

The chain couples TRBV10-3 to TRBJ1-2; tentative D call: TRBD1 (6 bases). V shed 2 bases and J shed 2 bases, with 6 bases lying between them. Germline V lookup: CDR1 ENHRY, CDR2 SYGVKD. The CDR3 loop spans 13 amino acids. The CDR3 region is CAISEDRNYGYTF. The CDR3 nucleotides are TGTGCCATCAGTGAGGACAGGAACTATGGCTACACCTTC.

The V and J genes are TRBV2 and TRBJ2-3; D unresolved. CDR1 is SNHLY and CDR2 is FYNNEI in the germline V gene. Trimming pared 5 bases from V and 8 bases from J, leaving 8 bases between. The CDR3 is 11 amino acids. CDR3: CASSYSSTQYF. The CDR3 nucleotides read TGTGCCAGCAGTTATAGCAGTACGCAGTATTTT.

V and J are TRBV21-1 and TRBJ2-2; the listed D gene, TRBD2, was not tested against the DNA. TRBV21-1 is a pseudogene. The CDR3 runs to 19 residues. CDR3 protein: CASSREGQRGGRNTGELFF. The CDR3, as DNA: TGTGCCAGCAGTCGGGAAGGGCAGCGGGGGGGACGCAACACCGGGGAGCTGTTTTTT.

This chain uses TRBV28 with TRBJ2-3; D not certain. Germline values: CDR1 MDHEN, CDR2 SYDVKM. V gave up 2 bases and J gave up 6 bases, with 15 bases separating them. CDR3 length equals 15 residues. CDR3 DNA sequence: TGTGCCAGCAGTTTAAGAACCCGCGGTTTGGATACGCAGTATTTT. It encodes CASSLRTRGLDTQYF.

CDR3 DNA sequence: TGCAGCGGAGGACAGGGGCCCCCTGGCACAGATACGCAGTATTTT. This sequence encodes CSGGQGPPGTDTQYF. This chain connects TRBV29-1 to TRBJ2-3; TRBD1 aligns across 9 bases. Trimming removed 7 bases from V and 1 base from J; junction bases left unmatched: 9. Germline V gene lookup returns CDR1 SQVTM and CDR2 ANQGSEA. The CDR3 totals 15 residues.

This chain joins TRBV5-4 and TRBJ2-5; tentatively, D is TRBD1 (6 bases). This CDR3 has 15 residues. V was trimmed by 4 bases and J by 2 bases, leaving 15 bases between them. The germline CDR1 and CDR2 sequences are SGHNT and YYREEE (reference sequence). The CDR3, as DNA: TGTGCCAGCAGCACCCTACAGGGATCACAAGAGACCCAGTACTTC. Translating gives CASSTLQGSQETQYF. Drawing the rest from reference TRBV5-4 and TRBJ2-5, the complete variable domain is ETGVTQSPTHLIKTRGQQVTLRCSSQSGHNTVSWYQQALGQGPQFIFQYYREEENGRGNFPPRFSGLQFPNYSSELNVNALELDDSALYLCASSTLQGSQETQYFGPGTRLLVL.

V and J are TRBV28 and TRBJ1-2; 11 bases line up with TRBD1. CDR3 length: 15 residues. The germline gives CDR1 MDHEN, CDR2 SYDVKM. With V trimmed by 2 bases and J by 5 bases, 4 bases remained unmatched. The CDR3 nucleotides are TGTGCCAGCAGTTTACCGGACAGGGGGCGATATGGCTACACCTTC. The encoded protein is CASSLPDRGRYGYTF.

The chain employs TRBV9 and TRBJ2-2; 11 bases line up with TRBD2. Looked up from germline, CDR1 is SGDLS and CDR2 is YYNGEE. V shed 3 bases, J shed 7 bases, and the junction held 8 bases outside the gene matches. This CDR3 is 16 amino acids long. The CDR3 spells CASSGSGRARGGELFF. The CDR3 bases are TGTGCCAGCAGCGGTAGCGGGAGGGCCCGCGGCGGGGAGCTGTTTTTT.

The chain has TRBV7-6 and TRBJ2-7, with D unresolved. CDR3 length: 14 amino acids. V gave up 5 bases and J gave up 0 bases, with 11 bases separating them. The germline CDR1 and CDR2 sequences are SGHVS and FNYEAQ. CDR3 sequence (DNA): TGTGCCAGCAGCCCAAATCCAAACTCCTACGAGCAGTACTTC. It specifies CASSPNPNSYEQYF.

The chain joins TRBV7-9 to TRBJ2-5; D not resolved. Germline V gives CDR1 SEHNR, CDR2 FQNEAQ (reference sequence). V lost 1 base and J lost 1, with 10 bases in between. The CDR3 contains 15 residues. The chain's CDR3 is CASSLVRQAQETQYF. The CDR3 DNA reads as TGTGCCAGCAGCTTAGTCAGGCAGGCCCAAGAGACCCAGTACTTC.

The gene calls are TRBV6-1 and TRBJ2-5; D is possibly TRBD2 (7 bases). CDR1 and CDR2 (germline): MNHNS, SASEGT. Trimming pared 1 base from V and 3 bases from J, leaving 15 bases between. CDR3 size: 16 residues. Written as DNA, the CDR3 is TGTGCCAGCAGTGAAGGTCGAGCGGGGACAAAAGAGACCCAGTACTTC. Its translation is CASSEGRAGTKETQYF.

The rearrangement joins TRBV14 to TRBJ1-3; a possible D gene is TRBD1 (5 bases). V was clipped by 3 bases and J by 0 bases, with 9 bases between them. The length of the CDR3 is 15 residues. Germline V gives CDR1 SGHDN, CDR2 FVKESK. The CDR3 sequence is CASSHGAHSGNTIYF. CDR3 sequence (DNA): TGTGCCAGCAGCCATGGGGCGCACTCTGGAAACACCATATATTTT.

The chain carries TRBV7-3 and TRBJ2-7; maybe TRBD2 (7 bases). This CDR3 is 15 amino acids long. V gave up 2 bases and J gave up 4 bases, with 15 bases separating them. Germline V gives CDR1 SGHTA, CDR2 FQGTGA. The chain's CDR3 is CASSLGAGEGYEQYF. CDR3 nucleotide sequence: TGTGCCAGCAGCTTAGGGGCAGGGGAGGGATACGAGCAGTACTTC.

The gene calls are TRBV19 and TRBJ2-1, with TRBD1 matching over 7 bases. This CDR3 comprises 16 residues. V gave up 3 bases and J gave up 8 bases; unmatched junction bases: 13. Germline V CDR1 and CDR2: LNHDA, SQIVND (reference sequence). The DNA of the CDR3 is TGTGCCAGTAGTATGAATCAGGGGGTAGTGGGCTATGAGCAGTTCTTC. Protein sequence: CASSMNQGVVGYEQFF.

This chain uses TRBV28 with TRBJ2-5, with unresolved D. Per germline, CDR1 MDHEN and CDR2 SYDVKM. Trimming removed 2 bases from V and 5 bases from J, with 9 bases in between. This CDR3 spans 13 amino acids. The CDR3 region is CASSLGRVETQYF. CDR3 coding DNA: TGTGCCAGCAGTTTAGGTAGGGTGGAGACCCAGTACTTC. Drawing the rest from reference TRBV28 and TRBJ2-5, the complete variable domain is DVKVTQSSRYLVKRTGEKVFLECVQDMDHENMFWYRQDPGLGLRLIYFSYDVKMKEKGDIPEGYSVSREKKERFSLILESASTNQTSMYLCASSLGRVETQYFGPGTRLLVL.

The chain employs TRBV28 and TRBJ2-2; no definite D call. The CDR3 loop spans 12 amino acids. Looked up from germline, CDR1 is MDHEN and CDR2 is SYDVKM. V was clipped by 3 bases and J by 3 bases, with 2 bases between them. The CDR3 nucleotides read TGTGCCAGCAGTTTTTACACCGGGGAGCTGTTTTTT. It is translated as CASSFYTGELFF. Variable domain in full (rest from reference TRBV28 and TRBJ2-2): DVKVTQSSRYLVKRTGEKVFLECVQDMDHENMFWYRQDPGLGLRLIYFSYDVKMKEKGDIPEGYSVSREKKERFSLILESASTNQTSMYLCASSFYTGELFFGEGSRLTVL.

This clone has only one observation. The J gene is TRBJ2-1, the V gene TRBV7-9; 8 bases are shared with TRBD2. V was clipped by 8 bases and J by 9 bases; unmatched bases: 18. From germline, CDR1 is SEHNR and CDR2 FQNEAQ (reference sequence). CDR3 length equals 16 residues. Here the CDR3 reads CASGPTSGRRVVEQFF. The DNA for the CDR3 is TGTGCCAGCGGACCCACGAGCGGGAGACGCGTTGTTGAGCAGTTCTTC.

The rearrangement uses TRBV29-1 and TRBJ2-2, with 9 bases matching TRBD1. From germline, CDR1 is SQVTM and CDR2 ANQGSEA. After removal of 6 bases from V and 0 bases from J, the junction contained 5 bases not matched to a gene. The CDR3 runs 15 residues. The CDR3 is CSVPGQGANTGELFF. The CDR3 DNA reads TGCAGCGTACCGGGACAGGGAGCGAACACCGGGGAGCTGTTTTTT.

J is TRBJ2-7 and V is TRBV9; D is possibly TRBD1 (5 bases). In germline, CDR1 is SGDLS, CDR2 YYNGEE. CDR3 length: 16 residues. V dropped 4 bases and J dropped 4 bases, with 21 bases sitting between them. CDR3 nucleotides: TGTGCCAGCAGCCCCCAGCCCGTTCAGGGAAGGTACGAGCAGTACTTC. It translates to CASSPQPVQGRYEQYF.

The CDR3 is CASSLPSATEAFF. The CDR3 DNA reads TGTGCCAGCAGCTTACCGTCGGCCACTGAAGCTTTCTTT. This rearrangement joins TRBV7-2 to TRBJ1-1; D unresolved. This CDR3 has 13 residues. Germline assignment: CDR1 SGHTA and CDR2 FQGNSA. The ends were cut back, 2 bases at V and 4 bases at J, with 8 bases in the middle.